The 7 T cell receptor beta chains listed next were all sequenced from one sample in a study of blood T cell repertoires in COVID-19. Sequenced by immunoSEQ multiplex PCR; TCRdb stores in-frame clones only, minus some. The profile shows 200,000 or so clones, almost 80% of them singletons. Sequenced input: peripheral blood. Receptors originate from a man in his sixties with active or convalescent COVID-19.

V usage is TRBV25-1 and J usage is TRBJ1-5, with TRBD1 matching 7 bases. With 2 bases clipped from V and 7 bases from J, the junction kept 5 bases outside the gene matches. Per the germline V gene, CDR1 is MGHDK and CDR2 is SYGVNS. CDR3 length: 14 residues. This CDR3 is CASSETGVRQPQHF. CDR3 bases: TGTGCCAGCAGTGAAACAGGGGTAAGGCAGCCCCAGCATTTT.

The rearrangement links TRBV4-1 to TRBJ1-3; 7 positions match TRBD1. After removal of 3 bases from V and 7 bases from J, the junction contained 12 bases not matched to a gene. This CDR3 has 16 amino acids. The V gene's germline CDR1 is MGHRA and CDR2 YSYEKL. CDR3 DNA sequence: TGCGCCAGCAGCCAGGACCCCAGGGGGGTTGTCAACACCATATATTTT. It specifies CASSQDPRGVVNTIYF.

The sample holds one count of this clone. The chain uses TRBV2 and TRBJ2-1; D is undetermined. There are 13 residues in the CDR3. Deletions cut 4 bases from V and 6 bases from J, with 10 bases between. Germline V gene sequence: CDR1 SNHLY, CDR2 FYNNEI. Here the CDR3 reads CASSVFQANEQFF. In DNA form, the CDR3 reads TGTGCCAGCAGTGTTTTTCAGGCCAATGAGCAGTTCTTC.

This chain connects TRBV7-9 to TRBJ1-2, with TRBD1 matching over 9 bases. The V gene's germline CDR1 is SEHNR and CDR2 FQNEAQ (reference sequence). The CDR3 loop spans 15 amino acids. The junction had 7 bases not matched to a gene; V was cut back by 4 bases and J by 4 bases. CDR3: CASSSDRGAGYGYTF. In nucleotides, the CDR3 is TGTGCCAGCAGCTCGGACAGGGGCGCAGGCTATGGCTACACCTTC.

The chain couples TRBV25-1 to TRBJ1-6; D may be TRBD1 (6 bases). This CDR3 has 14 amino acids. CDR1 is MGHDK and CDR2 is SYGVNS in the germline V gene. Trimming shortened V by 5 bases and J by 10 bases, and 15 bases separated the two germline ends. CDR3 nucleotide sequence: TGTGCCAGCAGTCCACAGGGAGCGGGGTCACCCCTCCACTTT. Its translation: CASSPQGAGSPLHF.

This clone came up many times. The J gene is TRBJ2-1, the V gene TRBV18; 7 positions agree with TRBD1. Germline V CDR1 and CDR2: KGHSH, LQKENI. V lost 4 bases, J lost 13 bases, and 7 bases stayed unmatched. The CDR3 runs to 12 residues. For the CDR3, the DNA is TGTGCCAGCTCACGCGACAGGGTTCAACAGTTCTTC. It specifies CASSRDRVQQFF.

This clone came up once. The CDR3 here is CASSQDRRYEQYF. The CDR3 bases are TGTGCCAGCTCACAGGACAGGCGGTACGAGCAGTACTTC. This chain uses TRBV18 with TRBJ2-7, with TRBD1 identical over 7 bases. CDR1 KGHSH and CDR2 LQKENI come from the germline V gene. V lost 4 bases, J lost 4 bases, and 4 bases stayed unmatched. The CDR3 spans 13 residues.